By proportion, the clone carrying this TCR beta chain is medium-sized. Using two-round multiplex PCR, the authors amplified TCR beta CDR3 from genomic DNA. TRBV and TRBJ genes each had their own specific primers in first-round PCR. TCRdb reprocessed the multiplex PCR reads with MiXCR, giving one entry per CDR3 protein. The sample carries 15,000 to 20,000 distinct CDR3 sequences, 31% recorded once. This specimen comes from a study of prognosis after radiotherapy for stage I lung cancer. About the study: None of the non-small cell lung cancer patients was considered medically operable.

The sequence was obtained from a donor over 45 with non-small cell lung cancer. Source: PBMCs, taken before or after stereotactic body radiation therapy (not recorded which).

CDR3 nucleotide sequence: TGCAGTGCTAGAGATAGGTCTAGCGGAAGTACCTCCTACAATGAGCAGTTCTTC. As protein: CSARDRSSGSTSYNEQFF. J is TRBJ2-1 and V is TRBV20-1; 7 positions match TRBD2. The CDR3 loop spans 18 amino acids. Germline V lookup: CDR1 DFQATT, CDR2 SNEGSKA (reference sequence). V shed 0 bases and J 0 bases; nucleotides not matched to a gene: 11.